A selection of T cell receptor beta chains follows, all from one sample in a study of blood T cell repertoires in COVID-19. Assay used: immunoSEQ multiplex PCR; TCRdb lists only in-frame clones, some missing. The repertoire holds around 66,000 clones, around 87% seen once, with around 6.6% in the top ten. The sequenced sample consisted of peripheral blood. Every receptor here comes from a man aged 55 to 70 with acute or convalescent COVID-19. Both conserved end residues are trimmed from each CDR3. The order of the fields is J gene, V gene, CDR3 protein.

j_gene: TRBJ2-3
v_gene: TRBV10-2
CDR3aa: ASSGGSTDTQY

j_gene: TRBJ1-2
v_gene: TRBV4-3
CDR3aa: ASSQDGTGNYGYT

j_gene: TRBJ2-3
v_gene: TRBV11-3
CDR3aa: ASSPGTDPSTDTQY

j_gene: TRBJ1-2
v_gene: TRBV5-4
CDR3aa: ASSLGRNYGYT

j_gene: TRBJ2-7
v_gene: TRBV10-3
CDR3aa: AISAAAGEQY

j_gene: TRBJ2-3
v_gene: TRBV2
CDR3aa: ASSRTRNTQY

j_gene: TRBJ2-7
v_gene: TRBV4-3
CDR3aa: ASSQDPGGNYEQY

j_gene: TRBJ2-5
v_gene: TRBV5-1
CDR3aa: ASSLVTGGAETQY

j_gene: TRBJ1-4
v_gene: TRBV5-4
CDR3aa: ASSWEGQATNEKLF

j_gene: TRBJ1-2
v_gene: TRBV12-3/TRBV12-4
CDR3aa: ASSQGQRNGYT

j_gene: TRBJ2-6
v_gene: TRBV19
CDR3aa: ASSPGGANVLT

j_gene: TRBJ2-7
v_gene: TRBV5-8
CDR3aa: ASSLGRGAELGQY

j_gene: TRBJ2-5
v_gene: TRBV30
CDR3aa: AWSSGGGETQY

j_gene: TRBJ1-2
v_gene: TRBV19
CDR3aa: ASTLRRDIGGYT

j_gene: TRBJ1-4
v_gene: TRBV5-1
CDR3aa: ASSADRGNEKLF

j_gene: TRBJ2-7
v_gene: TRBV7-2
CDR3aa: ASSLGQGSDEQY

j_gene: TRBJ2-5
v_gene: TRBV19
CDR3aa: ASRGLGAETQY

j_gene: TRBJ2-7
v_gene: TRBV6-2/TRBV6-3
CDR3aa: ASSLTYYEQY

j_gene: TRBJ2-5
v_gene: TRBV6-5
CDR3aa: ASSLSLAGETQY

j_gene: TRBJ1-2
v_gene: TRBV6-5
CDR3aa: ASNAAGGLNGYT

j_gene: TRBJ2-2
v_gene: TRBV5-4
CDR3aa: ASGQGMNTGELF

j_gene: TRBJ1-1
v_gene: TRBV10-3
CDR3aa: ALQGSLNTEAF

j_gene: TRBJ2-3
v_gene: TRBV3-1/TRBV3-2
CDR3aa: ASSQDVSDDRDFQDTQY

j_gene: TRBJ2-2
v_gene: TRBV11-3
CDR3aa: ASSLRSGTGELF

j_gene: TRBJ1-4
v_gene: TRBV9
CDR3aa: ASSLDNRGLGNEKLF

j_gene: TRBJ1-3
v_gene: TRBV10-3
CDR3aa: AISESGGNTIY

j_gene: TRBJ1-6
v_gene: TRBV6-2/TRBV6-3
CDR3aa: ASSILGQGTSSPLH

j_gene: TRBJ1-2
v_gene: TRBV7-8
CDR3aa: ASSLIPRGGYT

j_gene: TRBJ1-1
v_gene: TRBV3-1/TRBV3-2
CDR3aa: ARLRNRVGSFANTEAF

j_gene: TRBJ2-7
v_gene: TRBV9
CDR3aa: ASSVGGGGSESEQY

j_gene: TRBJ1-2
v_gene: TRBV18
CDR3aa: ASSSNPGQRNYGYT

j_gene: TRBJ1-3
v_gene: TRBV7-2
CDR3aa: ASGRGSGNTIY

j_gene: TRBJ1-2
v_gene: TRBV18
CDR3aa: ASSRPGQGGNYGYT

j_gene: TRBJ2-1
v_gene: TRBV11-2
CDR3aa: ASSFGRGGHSYNEQF

j_gene: TRBJ1-2
v_gene: TRBV10-3
CDR3aa: AISTLGGAPANYGYT